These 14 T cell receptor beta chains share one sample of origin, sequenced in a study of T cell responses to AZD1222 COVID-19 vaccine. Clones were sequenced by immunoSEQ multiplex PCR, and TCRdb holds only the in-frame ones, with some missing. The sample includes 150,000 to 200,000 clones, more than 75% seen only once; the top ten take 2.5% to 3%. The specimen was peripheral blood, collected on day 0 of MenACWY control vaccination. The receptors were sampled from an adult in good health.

The CDR3 coding sequence is TGTGCCTGCCCAAGGGACCGACAAAGTAGTGAGCAGTTCTTC. This translates into CACPRDRQSSEQFF. The J gene is TRBJ2-1, the V gene TRBV30, with D tentatively TRBD1 or TRBD2 (5 bases each). Germline lookup yields CDR1 GTSNPN and CDR2 SVGIG (reference sequence). Trimming pared 6 bases from V and 9 bases from J, leaving 21 bases between. This CDR3 has 14 amino acids.

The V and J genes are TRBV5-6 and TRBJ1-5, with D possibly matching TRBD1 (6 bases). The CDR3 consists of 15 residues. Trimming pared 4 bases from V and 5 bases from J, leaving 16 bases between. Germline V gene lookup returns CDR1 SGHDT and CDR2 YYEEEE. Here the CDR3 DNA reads TGTGCCAGCAGCCGGGGAGGGGGGGCCTATCAGCCCCAGCATTTT. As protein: CASSRGGGAYQPQHF.

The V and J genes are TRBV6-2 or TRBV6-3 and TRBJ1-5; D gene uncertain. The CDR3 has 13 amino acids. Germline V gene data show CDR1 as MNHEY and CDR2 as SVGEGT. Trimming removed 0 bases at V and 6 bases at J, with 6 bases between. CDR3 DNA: TGTGCCAGCAGTTACTCGCCAGGTCAGCCCCAGCATTTT. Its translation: CASSYSPGQPQHF.

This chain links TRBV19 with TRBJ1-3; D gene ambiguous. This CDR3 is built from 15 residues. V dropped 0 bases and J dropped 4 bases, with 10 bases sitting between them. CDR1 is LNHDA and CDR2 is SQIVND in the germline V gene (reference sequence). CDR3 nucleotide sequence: TGTGCCAGTAGTATAGAAGCACGAATGGGAAACACCATATATTTT. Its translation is CASSIEARMGNTIYF.

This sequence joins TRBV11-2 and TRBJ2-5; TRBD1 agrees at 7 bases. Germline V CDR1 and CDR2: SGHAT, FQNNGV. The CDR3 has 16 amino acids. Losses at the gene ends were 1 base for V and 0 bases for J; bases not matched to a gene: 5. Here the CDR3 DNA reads TGTGCCAGCAGCTTAGTTGAGGGGGCATACCAAGAGACCCAGTACTTC. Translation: CASSLVEGAYQETQYF.

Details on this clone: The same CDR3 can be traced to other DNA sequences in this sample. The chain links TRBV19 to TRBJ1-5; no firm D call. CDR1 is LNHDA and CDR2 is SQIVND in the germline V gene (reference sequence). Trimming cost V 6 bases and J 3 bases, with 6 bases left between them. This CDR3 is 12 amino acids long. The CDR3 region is CASRASNQPQHF. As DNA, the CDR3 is TGTGCCAGTAGGGCTTCCAATCAGCCCCAGCATTTT. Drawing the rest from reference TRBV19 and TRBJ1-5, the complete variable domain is DGGITQSPKYLFRKEGQNVTLSCEQNLNHDAMYWYRQDPGQGLRLIYYSQIVNDFQKGDIAEGYSVSREKKESFPLTVTSAQKNPTAFYLCASRASNQPQHFGDGTRLSIL.

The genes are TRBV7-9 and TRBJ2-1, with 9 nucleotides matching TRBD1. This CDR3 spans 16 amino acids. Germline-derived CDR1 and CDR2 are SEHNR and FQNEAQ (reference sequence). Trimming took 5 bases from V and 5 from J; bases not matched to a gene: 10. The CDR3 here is CASSGTGTGKDNEQFF. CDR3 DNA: TGTGCCAGCAGCGGTACCGGGACAGGGAAGGACAATGAGCAGTTCTTC.

CDR3 sequence (DNA): TGCGCCAGCAGCAGGACAGGGGACGGCTACACCTTC. This gives the protein CASSRTGDGYTF. This chain uses TRBV5-1 with TRBJ1-2; 9 bases map to TRBD1. CDR3 length equals 12 residues. The germline V gene has CDR1 SGHRS and CDR2 YFSETQ. The junction had 3 bases not matched to a gene; V was cut back by 4 bases and J by 8 bases.

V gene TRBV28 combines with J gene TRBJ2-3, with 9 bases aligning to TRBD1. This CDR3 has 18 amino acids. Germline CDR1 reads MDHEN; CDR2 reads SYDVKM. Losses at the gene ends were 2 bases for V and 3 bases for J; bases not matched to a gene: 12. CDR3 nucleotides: TGTGCCAGCAGTTTAAGCCCCTTACAGGGGGCTAGGACAGATACGCAGTATTTT. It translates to CASSLSPLQGARTDTQYF.

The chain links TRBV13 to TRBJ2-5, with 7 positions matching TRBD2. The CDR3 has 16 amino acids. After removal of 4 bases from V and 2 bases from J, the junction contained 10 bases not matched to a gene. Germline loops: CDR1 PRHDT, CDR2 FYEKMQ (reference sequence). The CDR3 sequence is CASSWTAAGEQETQYF. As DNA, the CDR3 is TGTGCCAGCAGCTGGACGGCTGCGGGAGAACAAGAGACCCAGTACTTC.

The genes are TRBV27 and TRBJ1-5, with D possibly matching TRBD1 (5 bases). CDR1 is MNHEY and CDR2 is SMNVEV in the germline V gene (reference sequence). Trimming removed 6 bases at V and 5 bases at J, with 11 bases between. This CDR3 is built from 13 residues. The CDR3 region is CASSRDGDQPQHF. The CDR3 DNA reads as TGTGCCAGCAGCCGGGACGGTGATCAGCCCCAGCATTTT.

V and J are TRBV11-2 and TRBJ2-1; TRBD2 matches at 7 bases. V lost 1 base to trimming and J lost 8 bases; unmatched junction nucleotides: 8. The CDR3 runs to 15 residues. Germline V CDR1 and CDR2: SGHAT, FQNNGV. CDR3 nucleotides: TGTGCCAGCAGCTTAGTGGCGGGAGTCGGGGATGAGCAGTTCTTC. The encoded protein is CASSLVAGVGDEQFF.

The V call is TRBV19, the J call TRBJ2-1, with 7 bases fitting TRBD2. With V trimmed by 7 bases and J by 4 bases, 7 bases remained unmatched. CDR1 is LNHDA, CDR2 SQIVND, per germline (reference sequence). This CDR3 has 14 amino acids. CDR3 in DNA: TGTGCCAGTACGAAGCGGGGATTATACAATGAGCAGTTCTTC. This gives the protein CASTKRGLYNEQFF.

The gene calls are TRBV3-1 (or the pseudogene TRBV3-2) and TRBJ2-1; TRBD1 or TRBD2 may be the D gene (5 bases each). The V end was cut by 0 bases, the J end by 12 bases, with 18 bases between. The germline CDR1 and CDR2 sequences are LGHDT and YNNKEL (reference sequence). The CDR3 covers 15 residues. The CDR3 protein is CASSQELPGLGRQFF. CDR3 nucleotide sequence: TGTGCCAGCAGCCAAGAATTACCGGGGCTGGGGAGGCAGTTCTTC.